These T cell receptor beta chains were read from a single sample in a study of CD8 T cells in ankylosing spondylitis. Using its own MiXCR run on the 5' RACE reads, TCRdb lists one record per CDR3 protein. This table holds 200,000 to 300,000 distinct CDR3 sequences, roughly a tenth found once. What was sequenced was blood, either unsorted or a sorted T cell fraction (not recorded which). The receptors come from a male donor with ankylosing spondylitis or in good health (not recorded which). Both conserved end residues are part of each CDR3. D genes are given only for firm matches. Rows give clone size only sometimes, using once, few, many, or a class for an expanded clone.

abundance	v_gene	d_gene	j_gene	CDR3nt	CDR3aa
many	TRBV12-3/TRBV12-4	.	TRBJ2-5	TGTGCCAGCAGCCCCCGCCACCGGGAGACCCAGTACTTC	CASSPRHRETQYF
many	TRBV7-2	.	TRBJ1-1	TGTGCCAGCAGCTTTGCCGGGACGGTGAACACTGAAGCTTTCTTT	CASSFAGTVNTEAFF
many	TRBV11-3	.	TRBJ2-7	TGTGCCAGCAGCCCCCTCCTGGGAGCGGGTAAGAGCTCCTACGAGCAGTACTTC	CASSPLLGAGKSSYEQYF
.	TRBV7-9	TRBD1	TRBJ2-7	TGTGCCAGCAGCTTAGTATCCGGGACAGGGACCCACGAGCCGTACTTC	CASSLVSGTGTHEPYF
many	TRBV5-1	TRBD1	TRBJ1-1	TGCGCCAGCAGCTTACAGGGGAGGCACACTGAAGCTTTCTTT	CASSLQGRHTEAFF
many	TRBV7-9	.	TRBJ1-3	TGTGCCAGCAGGTTCGGTAGGGACAAGTCGGCTGGAAACACCATATATTTT	CASRFGRDKSAGNTIYF
many	TRBV29-1	TRBD2	TRBJ2-1	TGCAGCGTTGAAGCAGGAGCGGGAGGGGGCTCCTACAATGAGCAGTTCTTC	CSVEAGAGGGSYNEQFF
few	TRBV29-1	TRBD2	TRBJ2-1	TGCAGCGTTGAGCCCCTGACTAGCGCCAACTACAATGAGCAGTTCTTC	CSVEPLTSANYNEQFF
many	TRBV3-1	.	TRBJ2-2	TGTGCCAGCAGCCTCGTAGGAGGCGGGGAGCTGTTTTTT	CASSLVGGGELFF
.	TRBV5-5	.	TRBJ2-1	TGTGCCAGCAGCTTGATCACCGGTGAGCAGTTCTTC	CASSLITGEQFF
few	TRBV4-1	.	TRBJ2-7	TGCGCCAGCAGCCCCCGGGACTCGGCCTACGAGCAGTACTTC	CASSPRDSAYEQYF
many	TRBV30	TRBD2	TRBJ2-1	TGTGCCTGGAGGGGTAGCGGGGAGCAGTTCTTC	CAWRGSGEQFF
few	TRBV20-1	TRBD1	TRBJ2-3	TGCAGTGCTAGGGCTTTCCCGACAGGGGATACGCAGTATTTT	CSARAFPTGDTQYF
many	TRBV7-9	.	TRBJ2-3	TGTGCCAGCAGCTCGCTGGCAGATACGCAGTATTTT	CASSSLADTQYF
many	TRBV20-1	.	TRBJ1-1	TGCAGTGCTCCCCCTGTCCGGACACAAAACACTGAAGCTTTCTTT	CSAPPVRTQNTEAFF
.	TRBV20-1	.	TRBJ2-3	TGCAGTGCTAGGGAGACTGGGGGGTATACGCAGTATTTT	CSARETGGYTQYF
many	TRBV9	TRBD1	TRBJ2-7	TGTGCCAGCAGCGTTGGACAGGGGATTTCCAACGAGCAGTACTTC	CASSVGQGISNEQYF
many	TRBV5-1	TRBD1	TRBJ2-5	TGCGCCAGCAGCTCCGGACAGGGTCCCGAGACCCAGTACTTC	CASSSGQGPETQYF
many	TRBV27	.	TRBJ2-7	TGTGCCAGCAGTCCCGGGACCTTGGCCTACGAGCAGTACTTC	CASSPGTLAYEQYF
many	TRBV6-1	TRBD2	TRBJ2-1	TGTGCCAGCAGACCCGGACTAGCGGGAGATATCCATGAGCAGTTCTTC	CASRPGLAGDIHEQFF
many	TRBV25-1	.	TRBJ1-5	TGTGCCAGCAGTGAGGGGGGCCGCACCCATAGCAATCAGCCCCAGCATTTT	CASSEGGRTHSNQPQHF
few	TRBV7-2	.	TRBJ1-1	TGTGCCAGCAGCTTAGTGTCTGGGGGGGGATCTGAAGCTTTCTTT	CASSLVSGGGSEAFF
many	TRBV20-1	.	TRBJ1-6	TGCAGTGCTGGAGCCTATTCCGCTGGTAATTCACCCCTCCACTTT	CSAGAYSAGNSPLHF
many	TRBV11-2	TRBD2	TRBJ2-7	TGTGCCAGCAGCTTAGAAGCGGGGGGGACCTACGAGCAGTACTTC	CASSLEAGGTYEQYF
.	TRBV6-2/TRBV6-3	.	TRBJ2-7	TGTGCCAGCAGTTACTCGTGGGGCGCCCAAACCTACGAGCAGTACTTC	CASSYSWGAQTYEQYF
many	TRBV4-2	.	TRBJ1-5	TGTGCCAGCAGCCAGAGGATCCCCAATCAGCCCCAGCATTTT	CASSQRIPNQPQHF
few	TRBV20-1	.	TRBJ1-1	TGCAGTGCTAGAGGACGGGATAAGGTCGGCACTGAAGCTTTCTTT	CSARGRDKVGTEAFF
few	TRBV5-1	TRBD1	TRBJ2-1	TGCGCCAGCAGCTTGGCGGCAGGGGGCATCGATGAGCAGTTCTTC	CASSLAAGGIDEQFF
many	TRBV30	.	TRBJ1-2	TGTGCCTGGGACAGGCCCTCCTCCGGCGGCTACACCTTC	CAWDRPSSGGYTF
many	TRBV20-1	TRBD1	TRBJ2-7	TGCAGTGCTCCGGACAGGGGCTACGAGCAGTACTTC	CSAPDRGYEQYF
many	TRBV20-1	TRBD1	TRBJ2-6	TGCAGTGCTACCCACCGGGACAGCCTCTCTGGGGCCAACGTCCTGACTTTC	CSATHRDSLSGANVLTF
many	TRBV9	.	TRBJ1-1	TGTGCCAGCAGCGTAGAGTCGCGGTCTGAAGCTTTCTTT	CASSVESRSEAFF
.	TRBV9	.	TRBJ1-4	TGTGCCAGCAGCGTCCGGGCCCTATCGGGGGAAAAACTGTTTTTT	CASSVRALSGEKLFF
few	TRBV20-1	.	TRBJ2-5	TGCAGTGCTAGAGCCCATCGACAGGCCCCCCAAGAGACCCAGTACTTC	CSARAHRQAPQETQYF
.	TRBV7-9	.	TRBJ1-2	TGTGCCAGCAGCTTGGCGGGCGGGGGGCCCGGGCCTGACTACACCTTC	CASSLAGGGPGPDYTF
few	TRBV13	TRBD2	TRBJ2-3	TGTGCCAGCAGCTCCCGGACTAGCCTCACAGATACGCAGTATTTT	CASSSRTSLTDTQYF
many	TRBV7-2	.	TRBJ1-1	TGTGCCAGCAGCCCGTTGGGGCCGTTCGGAGCTTTCTTT	CASSPLGPFGAFF
many	TRBV20-1	TRBD2	TRBJ2-7	TGCAGTGCTAGACCCTTGATGACTAGCGCGTCGTACGAGCAGTACTTC	CSARPLMTSASYEQYF
many	TRBV29-1	.	TRBJ2-7	TGCAGCGCCACACAGACTCCTAGCGAGCAGTACTTC	CSATQTPSEQYF
.	TRBV5-4	.	TRBJ2-7	TGTGCCAGCAGACAGACAGGGAGGTACGAGCAGTACTTC	CASRQTGRYEQYF
.	TRBV5-1	TRBD2	TRBJ2-1	TGCGCCAGCAGCTTGGGCCGGGAGGCCCTTTACAATGAGCAGTTCTTC	CASSLGREALYNEQFF
many	TRBV9	.	TRBJ2-1	TGTGCCAGCAGCGTAGAGTCAGGTGGTAGTGAGCAGTTCTTC	CASSVESGGSEQFF
many	TRBV12-5	.	TRBJ2-6	TGTGCTAGTGGTTTGGTGTTTCCGTCCTCTGGGGCCAACGTCCTGACTTTC	CASGLVFPSSGANVLTF
.	TRBV29-1	.	TRBJ2-5	TGCAGCGTTGACGCGGGGGCTGGGGAGGCCCAGTACTTC	CSVDAGAGEAQYF
.	TRBV10-1	.	TRBJ1-1	TGCGCCAGCAGTGAATACGGCACTGAAGCTTTCTTT	CASSEYGTEAFF
many	TRBV30	.	TRBJ1-6	TGTGCCCACCGACAGTATAATTCACCCCTCCACTTT	CAHRQYNSPLHF
many	TRBV5-6	TRBD1	TRBJ2-1	TGTGCCAGCAGCAGGGAAAGGGGGCGTGGGCAGTTCTTC	CASSRERGRGQFF
many	TRBV12-3/TRBV12-4	.	TRBJ2-5	TGTGCCAGCAGTTTAGGGAGCGATTCTCAAGAGACCCAGTACTTC	CASSLGSDSQETQYF
few	TRBV29-1	TRBD1	TRBJ1-5	TGCAGCGTCTCGGACAGGGTGAATCAGCCCCAGCATTTT	CSVSDRVNQPQHF
many	TRBV4-2	TRBD2	TRBJ2-7	TGTGCCAGCAGCCAAGATGGTGCGGGAGGCTCCTACGAGCAGTACTTC	CASSQDGAGGSYEQYF
many	TRBV20-1	TRBD2	TRBJ2-1	TGCAGTGCTAGAAGCGGGGGGAATATTGACAATGAGCAGTTCTTC	CSARSGGNIDNEQFF
many	TRBV5-1	.	TRBJ1-1	TGCGCCAGCAGCTTGGGACGGGGGGAGGCTGAAGCTTTCTTT	CASSLGRGEAEAFF
many	TRBV7-2	.	TRBJ2-5	TGTGCCAGCAGCTTGTCTACTAAAGAGACCCAGTACTTC	CASSLSTKETQYF
many	TRBV5-1	.	TRBJ2-1	TGCGCCAGCAGCTTGGGCAGGAAGGACAATGAGCAGTTCTTC	CASSLGRKDNEQFF
.	TRBV5-1	.	TRBJ2-3	TGCGCCAGCAGCGGTCTGGAGGGAGTTAGCACAGATACGCAGTATTTT	CASSGLEGVSTDTQYF
many	TRBV5-1	.	TRBJ2-4	TGCGCCAGCAGCTTGGCCGGAGGCGTCTTAGCCAAAAACATTCAGTACTTC	CASSLAGGVLAKNIQYF
many	TRBV7-9	TRBD1	TRBJ2-5	TGTGCCAGCAGCTTAGGGGGACAGACCCAAGAGACCCAGTACTTC	CASSLGGQTQETQYF
.	TRBV12-3/TRBV12-4	.	TRBJ2-1	TGTGCCAGCAGTTTAATGGGTTACAATGAGCAGTTCTTC	CASSLMGYNEQFF